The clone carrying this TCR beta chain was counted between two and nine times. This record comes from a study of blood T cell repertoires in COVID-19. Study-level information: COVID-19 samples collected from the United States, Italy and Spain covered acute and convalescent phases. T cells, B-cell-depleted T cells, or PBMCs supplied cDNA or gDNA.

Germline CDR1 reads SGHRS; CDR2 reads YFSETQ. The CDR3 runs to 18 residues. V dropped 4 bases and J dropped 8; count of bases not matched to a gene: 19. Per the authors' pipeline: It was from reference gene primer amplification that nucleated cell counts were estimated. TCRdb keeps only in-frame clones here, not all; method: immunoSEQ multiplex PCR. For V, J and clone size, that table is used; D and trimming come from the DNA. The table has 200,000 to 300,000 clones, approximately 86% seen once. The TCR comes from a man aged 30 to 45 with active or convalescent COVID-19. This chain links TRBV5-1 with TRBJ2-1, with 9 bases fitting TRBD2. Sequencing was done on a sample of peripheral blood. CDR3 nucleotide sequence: TGCGCCAGCAGCGCCGAATCCCCCTTGGGGCGGGGGGGCGATGAGCAGTTCTTC. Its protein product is CASSAESPLGRGGDEQFF.